Shown below are 4 T cell receptor beta chains from a single sample sequenced in a study of breast tumors, draining lymph nodes, adjacent tissues listed by TCRdb under 2016. The axillary draining lymph nodes of breast cancer patients were the source of the lymph node samples. Library prep was done by multiplex PCR. Sequencing was carried out with an Illumina HiSeq 2000. TCRdb reprocessed the public reads (quality trimming at Q25 with fastp, clone calling with MiXCR) and kept in-frame beta chains. Each entry is one CDR3 protein sequence, shown with its most common DNA and genes. The sample contains about 230,000 distinct CDR3 sequences, 32% of them found a single time. The ten largest clones capture around 1.4% of the sample. Sample: axillary lymph node tissue. These receptors came from a female donor with breast cancer. Some clones in this sample may be carry-over from other donors' samples.

This clonotype was observed a handful of times. The V call is TRBV6-2 or TRBV6-3, the J call TRBJ2-7, with D perhaps matching TRBD2 (5 bases). Trimming took off 9 bases at V and 5 bases at J, with 17 bases between the two ends. The germline gives CDR1 MNHEY, CDR2 SVGEGT. This CDR3 is 13 amino acids long. The CDR3 loop is CASGLTSYHEQYF. The DNA of the CDR3 is TGTGCCAGTGGACTGACATCTTACCACGAGCAGTACTTC.

This chain uses TRBV19 with TRBJ2-5, with unresolved D. Trimming left V 11 bases short and J 5 bases short, with 24 bases between. The CDR3 is 15 residues long. The germline V gene has CDR1 LNHDA and CDR2 SQIVND (reference sequence). Here the CDR3 reads CACLKAPGLGETQYF. In DNA form, the CDR3 reads TGTGCCTGCCTAAAGGCCCCGGGCTTGGGGGAGACCCAGTACTTC.

With regard to this clonotype: The junction differs from germline at one of its ends, possibly a read error. The chain couples TRBV2 to TRBJ1-4; TRBD1 matches at 7 bases. The germline gives CDR1 SNHLY, CDR2 FYNNEI. CDR3 length: 16 amino acids. The CDR3 sequence is CASSEAFGQVIEELFF. The DNA for the CDR3 is TGTGCCAGCAGTGAAGCGTTTGGACAGGTTATTGAAGAACTGTTTTTT.

As for this clonotype: One end of the junction fails to match germline, which may point to a read error. V and J are TRBV11-2 and TRBJ2-5, with 7 bases that match TRBD1. The CDR3 consists of 14 residues. The germline CDR1 and CDR2 sequences are SGHAT and FQNNGV. The DNA of the CDR3 is TGTGCCAGCAGCCTACTCACAGGGGTAGAGACCCGGTACTTC. Its protein product is CASSLLTGVETRYF.